The 16 T cell receptor beta chains reported below all come from one sample, sequenced in a study of T cells in Graves' hyperthyroidism and ophthalmopathy. RNA transcripts served as the template for amplifying TCR beta CDR3 regions. The HTBI primer set was used in a first-round RT-PCR of the TCR CDR3. One entry per CDR3 protein results from TCRdb running MiXCR on the multiplex PCR reads. Here the sample spans roughly 740,000 distinct CDR3 sequences, about a sixth being singletons. Sequenced sample: blood. The source is a man aged 18 to 30 with Graves' hyperthyroidism.

This clonotype was picked up many times. The chain is built from TRBV12-3 or TRBV12-4 and TRBJ1-4, with TRBD1 as a possible D gene (6 bases). V lost 9 bases to trimming and J lost 4 bases, with 15 bases between them. The CDR3 length is 14 residues. CDR3 residues: CASTNRAGNEKLFF. The CDR3 DNA follows: TGTGCCAGTACCAACAGGGCCGGTAATGAAAAACTGTTTTTT.

The chain carries TRBV29-1 and TRBJ1-3; D uncertain. The ends were cut back, 4 bases at V and 6 bases at J, with 13 bases in the middle. CDR1 and CDR2 (germline): SQVTM, ANQGSEA. CDR3 length equals 13 residues. CDR3 amino acids: CSVGVGSENTIYF. CDR3 DNA: TGCAGCGTTGGCGTGGGATCCGAAAACACCATATATTTT. The full variable domain, its missing parts supplied by reference TRBV29-1 and TRBJ1-3, is SAVISQKPSRDICQRGTSLTIQCQVDSQVTMMFWYRQQPGQSLTLIATANQGSEATYESGFVIDKFPISRPNLTFSTLTVSNMSPEDSSIYLCSVGVGSENTIYFGEGSWLTVV.

This clonotype showed up just a few times. J is TRBJ1-2 and V is TRBV30; D is unclear. From germline, CDR1 is GTSNPN and CDR2 SVGIG (reference sequence). V was trimmed by 1 base and J by 4 bases, leaving 10 bases between them. This CDR3 has 13 residues. As DNA, the CDR3 is TGTGCCTGGAGTGGCTCCGGGATCTATGGCTACACCTTC. Translating it yields CAWSGSGIYGYTF.

The rearrangement uses TRBV20-1 and TRBJ1-3, with D possibly matching TRBD1 (5 bases). Trimming shortened V by 0 bases and J by 0 bases, and 12 bases separated the two germline ends. The length of the CDR3 is 16 residues. Looked up from germline, CDR1 is DFQATT and CDR2 is SNEGSKA (reference sequence). Here the CDR3 reads CSARDPQGISGNTIYF. In nucleotides, the CDR3 is TGCAGTGCTAGAGATCCTCAGGGCATCTCTGGAAACACCATATATTTT.

The CDR3 DNA reads as TGTGCCAGCAGCTTAGTTAAAGACAGGCAGAACACTGAAGCTTTCTTT. Amino acids: CASSLVKDRQNTEAFF. The chain links TRBV11-1 to TRBJ1-1, with D maybe TRBD1 (6 bases). Germline V gene sequence: CDR1 SGHAT, CDR2 FQDESV (reference sequence). The V and J ends lost 1 base and 1 base respectively, with 13 bases between them. The CDR3 length is 16 residues.

This clonotype was seen at least ten times. This chain connects TRBV20-1 to TRBJ2-3; 9 bases match TRBD2. This CDR3 has 15 amino acids. Trimming took 6 bases from V and 5 from J; bases not matched to a gene: 12. CDR1 is DFQATT, CDR2 SNEGSKA, per germline (reference sequence). DNA of the CDR3: TGCAGTGCCCGTCCGGCGGGAGGGTATGGAGATACGCAGTATTTT. This codes for CSARPAGGYGDTQYF.

Only a few counts were recorded for this clonotype. The chain is built from TRBV29-1 and TRBJ2-2; D gene uncertain. V lost 7 bases and J 6 bases, leaving 12 bases between the germline ends. The CDR3 spans 12 residues. Germline lookup yields CDR1 SQVTM and CDR2 ANQGSEA. This CDR3 is CSGSTRAGELFF. The CDR3 DNA reads TGCAGCGGCTCCACCCGGGCCGGGGAGCTGTTTTTT.

The chain carries TRBV18 and TRBJ1-1, with TRBD1 matching 7 bases. V was pared by 1 base and J by 3 bases, with 17 bases of the junction left unmatched. The V gene's germline CDR1 is KGHSH and CDR2 LQKENI. The CDR3 consists of 19 residues. CDR3 residues: CASSPQFLGQTIRDTEAFF. The CDR3 DNA reads TGTGCCAGCTCACCACAGTTCCTGGGACAGACTATTCGGGACACTGAAGCTTTCTTT.

This clonotype was picked up a small number of times. V and J are TRBV7-9 and TRBJ2-7, with 7 bases aligning to TRBD1. There are 15 residues in the CDR3. V was clipped by 5 bases and J by 5 bases; unmatched bases: 12. Germline values: CDR1 SEHNR, CDR2 FQNEAQ (reference sequence). In DNA form, the CDR3 reads TGTGCCAGCAGCCCCGATGAGAGGGGGCTTGACGAGCAGTACTTC. Amino acid sequence: CASSPDERGLDEQYF. The full variable domain, rest sourced from reference TRBV7-9 and TRBJ2-7, is DTGVSQNPRHKITKRGQNVTFRCDPISEHNRLYWYRQTLGQGPEFLTYFQNEAQLEKSRLLSDRFSAERPKGSFSTLEIQRTEQGDSAMYLCASSPDERGLDEQYFGPGTRLTVT.

This clonotype was seen repeatedly, ten times or more. The V call is TRBV7-8, the J call TRBJ2-1; no clear D gene. This CDR3 has 14 residues. From germline, CDR1 is SGHVS and CDR2 FQNEAQ. V lost 0 bases to trimming and J lost 4 bases, with 7 bases between them. DNA of the CDR3: TGTGCCAGCAGCTTAGCTGTGGAGTACAATGAGCAGTTCTTC. This codes for CASSLAVEYNEQFF.

This clonotype was seen more than once but under ten times. The V gene is TRBV28, the J gene TRBJ2-6; D may correspond to TRBD1 or TRBD2 (5 bases each). The CDR3 runs 17 residues. Deletions cut 6 bases from V and 0 bases from J, with 15 bases between. Germline CDR1 and CDR2: MDHEN and SYDVKM. CDR3 bases: TGTGCCAGCAGCCCAGGGATTGGGAGCTCTGGGGCCAACGTCCTGACTTTC. Protein: CASSPGIGSSGANVLTF.

This clonotype was recorded at least ten times. This sequence joins TRBV30 and TRBJ1-1, with a tentative D call TRBD1 (5 bases). From germline, CDR1 is GTSNPN and CDR2 SVGIG (reference sequence). The germline V and J ends were trimmed by 0 bases and 6 bases, with 11 bases remaining between them. This CDR3 has 13 amino acids. The CDR3 sequence: CAWSVQGGSEAFF. DNA of the CDR3: TGTGCCTGGAGTGTCCAGGGTGGCTCTGAAGCTTTCTTT.

About this clonotype: The germline gene is not matched at one end of the junction; a read error may be the cause. This chain links TRBV6-2 or TRBV6-3 with TRBJ2-1; D is possibly TRBD1 (5 bases). Germline CDR1 MNHEY, CDR2 SVGEGT. There are 13 residues in the CDR3. The CDR3 sequence is CVSNRDSYNEQFF. DNA for the CDR3: TGTGTCAGCAACCGTGACAGTTACAATGAGCAGTTCTTC.

This clonotype was observed at least ten times. The J gene is TRBJ1-1, the V gene TRBV20-1; D unresolved. This CDR3 contains 13 residues. CDR1 and CDR2 (germline): DFQATT, SNEGSKA (reference sequence). V lost 5 bases to trimming and J lost 5 bases, with 15 bases between them. The CDR3 sequence is CSASTPKGTEAFF. As DNA, the CDR3 is TGCAGTGCTTCCACACCCAAGGGAACTGAAGCTTTCTTT.

This clonotype was counted at least ten times. This sequence joins TRBV18 and TRBJ1-1, with 9 bases identical to TRBD1. Trimming took 6 bases from V and 5 from J; bases not matched to a gene: 4. Per the germline V gene, CDR1 is KGHSH and CDR2 is LQKENI. The CDR3 runs to 13 residues. The CDR3 region is CASSRDRGTEAFF. The CDR3 nucleotides are TGTGCCAGCTCGCGAGACAGGGGGACTGAAGCTTTCTTT. The full variable domain, with the rest looked up from reference TRBV18 and TRBJ1-1, is NAGVMQNPRHLVRRRGQEARLRCSPMKGHSHVYWYRQLPEEGLKFMVYLQKENIIDESGMPKERFSAEFPKEGPSILRIQQVVRGDSAAYFCASSRDRGTEAFFGQGTRLTVV.

This clonotype was found a few times. This chain links TRBV7-9 with TRBJ1-4, with a weak D call TRBD1 (5 bases). The CDR3 extends over 14 amino acids. The germline CDR1 and CDR2 sequences are SEHNR and FQNEAQ (reference sequence). Trimming pared 5 bases from V and 8 bases from J, leaving 15 bases between. The CDR3 reads CASSLRDGGEKLFF. CDR3 DNA: TGTGCCAGCAGCCTCCGGGACGGGGGGGAAAAACTGTTTTTT. The variable domain in full, completed from reference TRBV7-9 and TRBJ1-4, reads DTGVSQNPRHKITKRGQNVTFRCDPISEHNRLYWYRQTLGQGPEFLTYFQNEAQLEKSRLLSDRFSAERPKGSFSTLEIQRTEQGDSAMYLCASSLRDGGEKLFFGSGTQLSVL.